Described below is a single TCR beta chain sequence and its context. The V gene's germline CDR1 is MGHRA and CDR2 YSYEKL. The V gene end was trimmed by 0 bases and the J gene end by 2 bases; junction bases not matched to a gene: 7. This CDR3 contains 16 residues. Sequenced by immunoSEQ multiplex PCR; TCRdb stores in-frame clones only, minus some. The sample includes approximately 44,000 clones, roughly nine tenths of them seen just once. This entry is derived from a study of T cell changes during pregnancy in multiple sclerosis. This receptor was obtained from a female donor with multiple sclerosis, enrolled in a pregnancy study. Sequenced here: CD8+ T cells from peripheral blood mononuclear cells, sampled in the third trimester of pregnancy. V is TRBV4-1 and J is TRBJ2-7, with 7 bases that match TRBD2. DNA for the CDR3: TGCGCCAGCAGCCAAGATAGGGGCGGGAGTACCTACGAGCAGTACTTC. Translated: CASSQDRGGSTYEQYF.